The source of this T cell receptor beta chain is a study of CD8+CD57+ T cells in acquired aplastic anemia. Study context: The DNA of sorted CD4+ and CD8+ cells averaged approximately 2.9 ug. As sequenced from healthy donors, CD4+ cells averaged roughly 10 million reads.

Between the trimmed V and J ends, which lost 4 bases and 8 bases, there was a span of 12 bases. Per the germline V gene, CDR1 is LGHDT and CDR2 is YNNKEL (reference sequence). This CDR3 is built from 13 residues. Overall study findings and caveats: No significant difference in CD8+ Simpson's diversity was found between patients and controls. Overlap between patients and controls comprised almost 30 CD8+ CDR3 sequences.

Notes on this clonotype: What it binds is not known.

For CDR3 and TCR beta VDJ profiling, genomic DNA was the template used. TCRdb reprocessed the reads via MiXCR and lists one record per CDR3 protein. This table holds about 160,000 distinct CDR3 sequences, around 40% found once. Material: sorted CD4+, CD8+, or CD8+CD57+ T cells (not recorded which) from PBMCs. The rearrangement uses TRBV3-1 and TRBJ2-1; no clear D gene. The receptor comes from a human donor in good health. CDR3 coding DNA: TGTGCCAGCAGCCTCAACCTTCTAGATGAGCAGTTCTTC. Its translation is CASSLNLLDEQFF.